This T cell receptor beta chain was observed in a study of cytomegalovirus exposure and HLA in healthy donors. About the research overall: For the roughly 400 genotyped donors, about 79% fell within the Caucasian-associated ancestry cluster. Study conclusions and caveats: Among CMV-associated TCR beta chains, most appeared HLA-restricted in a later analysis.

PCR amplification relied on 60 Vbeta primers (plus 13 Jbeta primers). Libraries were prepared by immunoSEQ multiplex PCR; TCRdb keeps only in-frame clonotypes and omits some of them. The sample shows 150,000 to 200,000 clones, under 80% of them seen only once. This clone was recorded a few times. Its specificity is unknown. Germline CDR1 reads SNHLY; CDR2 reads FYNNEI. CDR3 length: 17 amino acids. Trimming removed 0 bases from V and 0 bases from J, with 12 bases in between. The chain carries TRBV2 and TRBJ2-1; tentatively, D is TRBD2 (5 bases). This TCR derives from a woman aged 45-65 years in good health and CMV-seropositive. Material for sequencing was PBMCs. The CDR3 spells CASSEAVTTYSYNEQFF. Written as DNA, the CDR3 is TGTGCCAGCAGTGAAGCAGTGACTACATACTCCTACAATGAGCAGTTCTTC.